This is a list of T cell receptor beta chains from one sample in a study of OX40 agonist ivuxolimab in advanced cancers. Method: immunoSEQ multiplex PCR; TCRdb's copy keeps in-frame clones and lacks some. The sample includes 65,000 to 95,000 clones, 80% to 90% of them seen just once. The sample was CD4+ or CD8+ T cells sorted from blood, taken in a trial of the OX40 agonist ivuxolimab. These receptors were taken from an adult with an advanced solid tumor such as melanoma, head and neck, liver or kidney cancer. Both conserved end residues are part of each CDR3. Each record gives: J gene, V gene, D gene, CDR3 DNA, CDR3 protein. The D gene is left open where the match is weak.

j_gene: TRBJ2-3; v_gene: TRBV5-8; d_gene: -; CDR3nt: TGTGCCAGCAGCTTGGGAACGTTGAGTCGGGGTACGCAGTATTTT; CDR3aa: CASSLGTLSRGTQYF
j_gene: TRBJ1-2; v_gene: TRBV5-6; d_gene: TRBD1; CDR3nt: TGTGCCAGCAGCTTTGTCACCCTTGGGACAGCCTATGGCTACACCTTC; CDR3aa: CASSFVTLGTAYGYTF
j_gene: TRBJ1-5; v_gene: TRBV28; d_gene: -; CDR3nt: TGTGCCAGCATCAGTGTCGGGGCAGGGGCTCAGCCCCAGCATTTT; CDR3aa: CASISVGAGAQPQHF
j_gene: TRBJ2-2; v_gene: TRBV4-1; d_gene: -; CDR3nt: TGCGCCAGCAGCCACGATACCTGGAGCGGGGAGCTGTTTTTT; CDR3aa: CASSHDTWSGELFF
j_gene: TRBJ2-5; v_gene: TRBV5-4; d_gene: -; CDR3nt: TGTGCCAGCAGCTTGGGGGATTATTTGGCAGAGACCCAGTACTTC; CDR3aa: CASSLGDYLAETQYF
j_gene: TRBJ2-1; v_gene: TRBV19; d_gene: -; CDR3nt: TGTGCCAGTAGCCCATCGGGGGACAATGAGCAGTTCTTC; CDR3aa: CASSPSGDNEQFF
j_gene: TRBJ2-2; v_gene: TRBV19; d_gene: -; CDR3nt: TGTGCCAGTACCCCAGAAGGGACACTGGGGCTGTTTTTT; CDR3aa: CASTPEGTLGLFF
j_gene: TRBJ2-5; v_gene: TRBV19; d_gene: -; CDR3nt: TGTGCCAGTAGTATGAGGCACACGGAGACCCAGTACTTC; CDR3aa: CASSMRHTETQYF
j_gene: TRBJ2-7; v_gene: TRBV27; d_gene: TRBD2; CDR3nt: TGTGCCAGCAGTTTATATGGGGCGGGAGGGCCTCCCGAGCAGTACTTC; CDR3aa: CASSLYGAGGPPEQYF
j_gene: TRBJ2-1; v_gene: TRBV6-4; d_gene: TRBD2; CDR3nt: TGTGCCAGCAGCGTTAGCGGGGGGATCTACAATGAGCAGTTCTTC; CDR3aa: CASSVSGGIYNEQFF
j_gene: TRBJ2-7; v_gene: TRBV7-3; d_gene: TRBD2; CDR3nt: TGTGCCAGCAGCCCCCGGCGTGGACCGGGGGGGGAGCAGTACTTC; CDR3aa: CASSPRRGPGGEQYF
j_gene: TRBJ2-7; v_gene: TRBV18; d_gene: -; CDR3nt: TGTGCCAGCTCACCAAGAAGTTACGAGCAGTACTTC; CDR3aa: CASSPRSYEQYF
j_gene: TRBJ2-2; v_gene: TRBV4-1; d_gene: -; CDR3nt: TGCGCCAGCAGCCAAGATCCCCTCGACAGCCCTAACACCGGGGAGCTGTTTTTT; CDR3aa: CASSQDPLDSPNTGELFF
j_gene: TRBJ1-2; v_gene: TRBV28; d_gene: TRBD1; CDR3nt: TGTGCCAGCAGTGAACCCGGGACAGGTTACTATGGCTACACCTTC; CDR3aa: CASSEPGTGYYGYTF
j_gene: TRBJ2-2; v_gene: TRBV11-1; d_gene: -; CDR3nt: TGTGCCAGCAGCAAAAACTTGGGGGTTCTCACCGGGGAGCTGTTTTTT; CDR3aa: CASSKNLGVLTGELFF
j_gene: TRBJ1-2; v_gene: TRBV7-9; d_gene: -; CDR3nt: TGTGCCAGCAGCTCCGGGAAGGGTGGCTACACCTTC; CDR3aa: CASSSGKGGYTF
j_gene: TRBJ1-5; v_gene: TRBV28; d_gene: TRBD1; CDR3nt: TGTGCCAGCAGAGGGACAGGGGGGCGCGGGAGCAATCAGCCCCAGCATTTT; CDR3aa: CASRGTGGRGSNQPQHF